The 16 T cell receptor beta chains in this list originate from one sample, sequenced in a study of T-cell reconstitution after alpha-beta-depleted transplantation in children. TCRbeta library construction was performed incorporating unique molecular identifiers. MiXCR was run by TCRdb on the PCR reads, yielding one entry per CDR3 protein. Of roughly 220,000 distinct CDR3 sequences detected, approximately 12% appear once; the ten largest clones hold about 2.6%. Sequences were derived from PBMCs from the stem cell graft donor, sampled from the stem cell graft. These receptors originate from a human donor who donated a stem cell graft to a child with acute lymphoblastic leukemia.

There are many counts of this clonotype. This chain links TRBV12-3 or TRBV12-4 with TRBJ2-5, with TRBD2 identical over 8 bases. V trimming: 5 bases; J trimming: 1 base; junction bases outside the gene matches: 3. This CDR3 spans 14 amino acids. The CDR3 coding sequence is TGTGCCAGCAGTCGTACTAGCGGCCAAGAGACCCAGTACTTC. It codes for CASSRTSGQETQYF.

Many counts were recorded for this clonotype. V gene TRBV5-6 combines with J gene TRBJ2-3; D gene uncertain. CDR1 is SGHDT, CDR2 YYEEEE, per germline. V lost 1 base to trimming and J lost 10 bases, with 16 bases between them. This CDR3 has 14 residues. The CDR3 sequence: CASSLSRERSSQYF. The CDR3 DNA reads TGTGCCAGCAGCTTGAGTAGAGAAAGAAGCTCGCAGTATTTT.

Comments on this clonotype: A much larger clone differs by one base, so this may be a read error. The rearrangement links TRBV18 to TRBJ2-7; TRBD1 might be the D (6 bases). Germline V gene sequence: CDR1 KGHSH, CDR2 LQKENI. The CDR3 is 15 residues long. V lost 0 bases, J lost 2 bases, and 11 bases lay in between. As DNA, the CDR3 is TGTGCCAGCTCACCACCCGGGACAACGACCTACGAGCAGTACTTC. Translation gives CASSPPGTTTYEQYF.

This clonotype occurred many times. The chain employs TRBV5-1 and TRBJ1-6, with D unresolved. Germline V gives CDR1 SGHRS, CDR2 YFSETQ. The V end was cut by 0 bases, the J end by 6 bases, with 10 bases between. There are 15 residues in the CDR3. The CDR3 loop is CASSLEPGGNSPLHF. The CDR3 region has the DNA TGCGCCAGCAGCTTGGAGCCCGGTGGTAATTCACCCCTCCACTTT.

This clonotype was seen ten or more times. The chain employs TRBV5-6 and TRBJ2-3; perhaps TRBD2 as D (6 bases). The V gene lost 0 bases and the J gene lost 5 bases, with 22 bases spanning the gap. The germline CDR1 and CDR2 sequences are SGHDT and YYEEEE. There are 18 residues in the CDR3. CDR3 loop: CASSLGRGLLRAEDTQYF. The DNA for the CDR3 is TGTGCCAGCAGCTTGGGAAGGGGACTCCTCAGGGCGGAAGATACGCAGTATTTT.

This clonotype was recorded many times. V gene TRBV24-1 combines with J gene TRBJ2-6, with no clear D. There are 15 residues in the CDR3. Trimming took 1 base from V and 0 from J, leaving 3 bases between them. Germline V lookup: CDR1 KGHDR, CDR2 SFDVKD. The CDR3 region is CATSDFFSGANVLTF. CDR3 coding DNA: TGTGCCACCAGTGATTTTTTCTCTGGGGCCAACGTCCTGACTTTC.

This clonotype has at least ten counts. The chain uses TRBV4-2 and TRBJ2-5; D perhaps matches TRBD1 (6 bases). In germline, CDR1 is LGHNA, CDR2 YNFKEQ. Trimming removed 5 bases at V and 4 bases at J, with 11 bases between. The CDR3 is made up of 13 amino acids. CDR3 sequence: CASSFRRGETQYF. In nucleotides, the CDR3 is TGTGCCAGCAGCTTCCGCAGGGGAGAGACCCAGTACTTC.

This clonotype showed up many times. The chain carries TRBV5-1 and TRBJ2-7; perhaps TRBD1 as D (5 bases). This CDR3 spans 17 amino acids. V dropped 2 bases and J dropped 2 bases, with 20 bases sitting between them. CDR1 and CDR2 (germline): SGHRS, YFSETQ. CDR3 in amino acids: CASSLSQQVGVTYEQYF. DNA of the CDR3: TGCGCCAGCAGCTTATCACAACAGGTCGGCGTCACCTACGAGCAGTACTTC.

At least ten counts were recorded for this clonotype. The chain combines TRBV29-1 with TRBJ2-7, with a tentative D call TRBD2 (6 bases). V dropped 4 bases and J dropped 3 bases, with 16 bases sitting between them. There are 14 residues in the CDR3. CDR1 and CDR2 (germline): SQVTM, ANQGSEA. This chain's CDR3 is CSVGPTRGNYEQYF. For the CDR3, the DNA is TGCAGCGTTGGCCCAACGCGGGGTAACTACGAGCAGTACTTC.

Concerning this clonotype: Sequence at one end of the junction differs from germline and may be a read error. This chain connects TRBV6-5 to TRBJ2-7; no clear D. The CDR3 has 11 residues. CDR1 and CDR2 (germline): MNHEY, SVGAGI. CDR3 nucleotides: TGTGCCAGCAGTTACAACTACGACCAGTACTTC. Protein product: CASSYNYDQYF.

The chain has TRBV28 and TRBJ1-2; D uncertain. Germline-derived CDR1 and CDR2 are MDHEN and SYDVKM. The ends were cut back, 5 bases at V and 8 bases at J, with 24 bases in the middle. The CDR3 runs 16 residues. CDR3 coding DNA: TGTGCCAGCAGTCAACCATCCCGGGGAAGAGAAGGCGGCTACACCTTC. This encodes CASSQPSRGREGGYTF.

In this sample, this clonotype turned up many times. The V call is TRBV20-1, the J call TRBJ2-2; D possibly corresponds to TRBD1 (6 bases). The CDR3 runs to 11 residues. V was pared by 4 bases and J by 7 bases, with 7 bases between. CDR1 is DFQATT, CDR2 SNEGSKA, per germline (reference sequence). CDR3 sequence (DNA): TGCAGTGCTACAGGGGACGGGGAGCTGTTTTTT. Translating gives CSATGDGELFF.

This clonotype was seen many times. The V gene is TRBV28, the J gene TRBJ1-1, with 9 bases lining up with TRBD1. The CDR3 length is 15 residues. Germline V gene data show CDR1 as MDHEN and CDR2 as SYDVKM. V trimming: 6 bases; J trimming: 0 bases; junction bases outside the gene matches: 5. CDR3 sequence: CASRGGQGMNTEAFF. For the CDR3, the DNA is TGTGCCAGCAGGGGGGGACAGGGAATGAACACTGAAGCTTTCTTT.

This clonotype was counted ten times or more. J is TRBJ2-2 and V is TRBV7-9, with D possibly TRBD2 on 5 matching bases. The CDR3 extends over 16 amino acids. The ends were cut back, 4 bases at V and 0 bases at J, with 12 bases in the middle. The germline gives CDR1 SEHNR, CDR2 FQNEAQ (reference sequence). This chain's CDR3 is CASSSSGNPNTGELFF. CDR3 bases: TGTGCCAGCAGCTCCTCGGGGAATCCGAACACCGGGGAGCTGTTTTTT. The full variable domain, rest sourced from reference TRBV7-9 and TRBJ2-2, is DTGVSQNPRHKITKRGQNVTFRCDPISEHNRLYWYRQTLGQGPEFLTYFQNEAQLEKSRLLSDRFSAERPKGSFSTLEIQRTEQGDSAMYLCASSSSGNPNTGELFFGEGSRLTVL.

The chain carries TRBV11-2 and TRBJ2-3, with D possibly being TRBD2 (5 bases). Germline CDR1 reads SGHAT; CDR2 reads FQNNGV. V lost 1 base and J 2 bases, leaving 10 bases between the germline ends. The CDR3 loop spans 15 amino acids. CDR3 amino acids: CASSLGGAFTDTQYF. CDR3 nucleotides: TGTGCCAGCAGCTTAGGGGGAGCCTTCACAGATACGCAGTATTTT.

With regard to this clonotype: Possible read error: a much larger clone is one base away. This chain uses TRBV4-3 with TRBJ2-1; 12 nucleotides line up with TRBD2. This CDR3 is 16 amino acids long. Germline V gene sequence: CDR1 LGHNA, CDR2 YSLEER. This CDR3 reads CSSSQGSSGGADEQFF. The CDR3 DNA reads TGCTCCAGCAGCCAAGGTTCTAGCGGGGGGGCCGATGAGCAGTTCTTC.